This T cell receptor (beta chain) was documented in a study of shared clonotypes between healthy human individuals. Turning to the study itself: The study drew on two women and three men aged 18 to 49 as donors. Each donor had three CD4 naive, three CD4 memory, two CD8 naive and one CD8 memory plate.

Positively selected for CCR7, the CD45RO-negative cells used as naive CD8 cells excluded terminally differentiated effector memory CD45RA+ cells. As for this clone: Its antigen is as yet unknown.

Study-level points and caveats: The study generally estimated greater richness for naive than memory subsets.

As originally analysed: From ImmunoSEQ came sequences covering only the junction and carrying no quality scores, so filtering differed. Sequenced by immunoSEQ multiplex PCR; TCRdb stores in-frame clones only, minus some. Clone size and the V and J calls come from that table; the DNA yielded D and trimming. Among 1.5 million to 2.5 million clones, roughly 94% were seen once, and the ten largest hold 0.9% to 1.5%. This receptor was identified in a man aged 18-30 years in good health. The sample comprised naive CD8+ T cells sorted from blood.

The CDR3 sequence: CASSLWSDARGYEQYF. The CDR3 region has the DNA TGTGCCAGCAGCTTATGGTCTGACGCCCGAGGGTACGAGCAGTACTTC. The V call is TRBV13, the J call TRBJ2-7; D is perhaps TRBD2 (5 bases). Germline lookup yields CDR1 PRHDT and CDR2 FYEKMQ (reference sequence). V was shortened by 2 bases and J by 4 bases, with 18 bases between the two germline ends. The length of the CDR3 is 16 residues. Full variable domain (missing parts from reference TRBV13 and TRBJ2-7): AAGVIQSPRHLIKEKRETATLKCYPIPRHDTVYWYQQGPGQDPQFLISFYEKMQSDKGSIPDRFSAQQFSDYHSELNMSSLELGDSALYFCASSLWSDARGYEQYFGPGTRLTVT.